Listed below are T cell receptor beta chains from one sample, sequenced in a study of T-cell reconstitution after alpha-beta-depleted transplantation in children. TCRdb passed the PCR reads through MiXCR, listing each CDR3 protein once. The sample contains about 540,000 distinct CDR3 sequences, approximately 16% of which appear only once. Sequences were derived from PBMCs from the stem cell graft donor, sampled from the stem cell graft. These receptors were collected from a human donor who donated a stem cell graft to a child with acute lymphoblastic leukemia. CDR3s include the opening cysteine and the closing phenylalanine or tryptophan. A D gene is named only where the DNA matches it firmly. Size tells how often a clone was seen (once, few, many) or the class of an expanded clone, and some rows leave it out.

d_gene,v_gene,abundance,j_gene,CDR3nt,CDR3aa
TRBD2,TRBV7-3,-,TRBJ2-2,TGTGCCAGCAGCTGGACCCCCCGAAGCGGGGGGAACACCGGGGAGCTGTTTTTT,CASSWTPRSGGNTGELFF
-,TRBV21-1,-,TRBJ2-5,TGTGCCAGCAGCAAGTCTCAAGGAAAAGAGACCCAGTACTTC,CASSKSQGKETQYF
TRBD1,TRBV5-1,-,TRBJ1-2,TGCGCCAGCAGTAATTTAGAGACAGGGGCACCCTATGGCTACACCTTC,CASSNLETGAPYGYTF
TRBD2,TRBV11-3,-,TRBJ2-3,TGTGCCAGCAGCTCTGGGACTAGAGATTACACAGATACGCAGTATTTT,CASSSGTRDYTDTQYF
TRBD2,TRBV6-1,-,TRBJ2-7,TGTGCCAGCAGGCCATCTAGCGGGGGATACTACGAGCAGTACTTC,CASRPSSGGYYEQYF
-,TRBV7-9,-,TRBJ2-7,TGTGCCAGCAGCTTATCGGGATTATGGCAGTACTTC,CASSLSGLWQYF
-,TRBV5-1,-,TRBJ2-2,TGCGCCAGCCGGATAAGTCTTATCGGGAGTCGGGTCCGTGGCACCGGGGAGCTGTTTTTT,CASRISLIGSRVRGTGELFF
TRBD2,TRBV7-9,-,TRBJ2-1,TGTGCCAGCCGCCGTCCAAGGGCTAGCGGTGTGGATGAGCAGTTCTTC,CASRRPRASGVDEQFF
TRBD1,TRBV5-5,-,TRBJ1-5,TGTGCCAGCAGCCTCCTGGACAGGGTCAATCAGCCCCAGCATTTT,CASSLLDRVNQPQHF
TRBD1,TRBV7-8,-,TRBJ2-7,TGTGCCAGCAGCTCACCGGGACAGGGATACGAGCAGTACTTC,CASSSPGQGYEQYF
-,TRBV20-1,few,TRBJ2-7,TGCAGTGCTCGCGGAATCGAGATCCCTGGATGGGTAGAGCAGTACTTC,CSARGIEIPGWVEQYF
-,TRBV11-2,few,TRBJ1-4,TGTGCCAGCAGCCCCCTCGGGCTGGATGGTGAAAAACTGTTTTTT,CASSPLGLDGEKLFF
-,TRBV4-2,few,TRBJ2-1,TGTGCCAGCAGCCAAGATAGTAGGGATTACAATGAGCAGTTCTTC,CASSQDSRDYNEQFF
TRBD2,TRBV5-1,few,TRBJ2-7,TGCGCCAGCAGGACAGCGGGGGCGAAAACCTACGAGCAGTACTTC,CASRTAGAKTYEQYF
TRBD1,TRBV7-9,-,TRBJ2-7,TGTGCCAGCAGCTCGCCGGGACAGGGGATGGGGGAGCAGTACTTC,CASSSPGQGMGEQYF
-,TRBV9,many,TRBJ1-6,TGTGCCAGCAGCGTACAGGGCGGTAACCTCCACTTT,CASSVQGGNLHF
-,TRBV2,-,TRBJ1-6,TGTGCCAGCAGTGAAGCGGGGGCTTATAATTCACCCCTCCACTTT,CASSEAGAYNSPLHF
-,TRBV10-3,few,TRBJ2-7,TGTGCCATCAGTGAGTCTGGGTGGGGCTCCTACGAGCAGTACTTC,CAISESGWGSYEQYF
TRBD2,TRBV7-9,-,TRBJ2-1,TGTGCCAGCAGCCACCCGGGACTATTCCAGTTCTTC,CASSHPGLFQFF
-,TRBV3-1,-,TRBJ1-5,TGTGCCAGCAGCCAATACGGTCTGGGTGCCCAGCATTTT,CASSQYGLGAQHF
-,TRBV18,few,TRBJ2-5,TGTGCCAGCTCACCACCGCCGTACCAAGAGACCCAGTACTTC,CASSPPPYQETQYF
TRBD1,TRBV5-1,-,TRBJ2-5,TGCGCCAGCAGCAACGACAGGGGAGAGACCCAGTACTTC,CASSNDRGETQYF
TRBD2,TRBV27,-,TRBJ2-1,TGTGCCAGCAGTTCGAGGACTAGCGGGAGTGTTTACAATGAGCAGTTCTTC,CASSSRTSGSVYNEQFF
-,TRBV5-5,-,TRBJ2-1,TGTGCCAGCAGCTTGGGGGAAGCGGACGCCAGCGGATTCTTC,CASSLGEADASGFF
TRBD1,TRBV6-2/TRBV6-3,-,TRBJ1-5,TGTGCCAGCAGTTACTTCAAGTACCGGGACAGGGATCAGCCCCAGCATTTT,CASSYFKYRDRDQPQHF
-,TRBV6-5,-,TRBJ2-5,TGTGCCAGCAGGCAAGGGGGGACCCAGTACTTC,CASRQGGTQYF
-,TRBV27,-,TRBJ1-2,TGTGCCAGCAGCTACCAGGCAAACTATGGCTACACCTTC,CASSYQANYGYTF
TRBD2,TRBV5-8,-,TRBJ2-1,TGTGCCAGCAGCTTGTGGACTAGCCTTCCCGACAATGAGCAGTTCTTC,CASSLWTSLPDNEQFF
-,TRBV20-1,-,TRBJ2-7,TGCAGTGCCAAAACTGGACTGCACTACGAGCAGTACTTC,CSAKTGLHYEQYF
TRBD2,TRBV10-2,-,TRBJ2-7,TGCGCCAGCAGTGGAGGGCTAGCGGGACGGATAGACTACGAGCAGTACTTC,CASSGGLAGRIDYEQYF
-,TRBV5-1,-,TRBJ2-2,TGCGCCAGCAGCTTGGAGAGACAAGGAAAAAACACCGGGGAGCTGTTTTTT,CASSLERQGKNTGELFF
TRBD2,TRBV29-1,-,TRBJ2-7,TGCAGCGCCGGAGGGACTAGCGGGGCCTACGAGCAGTACTTC,CSAGGTSGAYEQYF
-,TRBV12-3/TRBV12-4,many,TRBJ2-1,TGTGCCAGCAGTGCTTCCTACAATGAGCAGTTCTTC,CASSASYNEQFF
-,TRBV29-1,once,TRBJ2-7,TGCAGCGCTGTAAGGGGCTACTCCTACGAGCAGTACTTC,CSAVRGYSYEQYF
TRBD1,TRBV27,many,TRBJ2-7,TGTGCCAGCAGCCGGACAGGGACCTACGAGCAGTACTTC,CASSRTGTYEQYF
TRBD1,TRBV4-1,few,TRBJ2-7,TGCGCCAGCAGCTTCCGGGACAGAGAATACGAGCAGTACTTC,CASSFRDREYEQYF
TRBD1,TRBV12-3/TRBV12-4,-,TRBJ2-1,TGTGCCAGCAGGGGGGACAGGGCTGTTGAGCAGTTCTTC,CASRGDRAVEQFF
TRBD2,TRBV15,-,TRBJ2-3,TGTGCCACCAGCTATACAATCCTACTAGCGGGAGGGCCCTTAGATACGCAGTATTTT,CATSYTILLAGGPLDTQYF
-,TRBV5-1,many,TRBJ2-1,TGCGCCAGCAGCTCCTGGCCGAGTCCTTACAATGAGCAGTTCTTC,CASSSWPSPYNEQFF
TRBD2,TRBV12-3/TRBV12-4,few,TRBJ2-1,TGTGCCAGCAGTTTTTCCCTCTTTGACAGGGGGGCTAGCGGGAGGCTTGAGCAGTTCTTC,CASSFSLFDRGASGRLEQFF
-,TRBV7-2,-,TRBJ1-2,TGTGCCAGCAGCCCCATTATTAAGGGCTACACCTTC,CASSPIIKGYTF
-,TRBV9,few,TRBJ2-5,TGTGCCAGCAGCCCCCCACATCGGGAGACCCAGTACTTC,CASSPPHRETQYF
-,TRBV29-1,few,TRBJ2-4,TGCAGCGTTGAGGGACCCAAAAACATTCAGTACTTC,CSVEGPKNIQYF
-,TRBV5-1,-,TRBJ1-1,TGCGCCAGCACCGAGGACAGCACTGAAGCTTTCTTT,CASTEDSTEAFF
-,TRBV20-1,few,TRBJ1-3,TGCAGTGCTAGGACGGGTTACTCTGGAAACACCATATATTTT,CSARTGYSGNTIYF
TRBD1,TRBV12-3/TRBV12-4,many,TRBJ1-3,TGTGCCAGCAGTTTACAGGGGGCAGGAAACACCATATATTTT,CASSLQGAGNTIYF
-,TRBV24-1,few,TRBJ2-1,TGTGCCACCAGTGATACACAGGGACCGTCCTACAATGAGCAGTTCTTC,CATSDTQGPSYNEQFF
-,TRBV5-1,-,TRBJ1-4,TGCGCCAGCAGCCCCGGGTCCGAGGGTGAAAAACTGTTTTTT,CASSPGSEGEKLFF
-,TRBV29-1,-,TRBJ2-3,TGCAGCGTTGACGAAGGGGCAGGGAGAAATACGCAGTATTTT,CSVDEGAGRNTQYF
-,TRBV20-1,-,TRBJ2-3,TGCAGTGCTAGTGGTGGCCAGTGGAGCACAGATACGCAGTATTTT,CSASGGQWSTDTQYF
-,TRBV14,-,TRBJ2-5,TGTGCCAGCAGCCAATGGGAACTAGGGCAAGAGACCCAGTACTTC,CASSQWELGQETQYF
-,TRBV7-9,few,TRBJ2-7,TGTGCCAGCAGCTCACAGGTTGCCCCTCTGACGAAGCAGTACTTC,CASSSQVAPLTKQYF
-,TRBV27,-,TRBJ1-2,TGTGCCAGCAGTCCGCAGACAGGATCAGACTATGGCTACACCTTC,CASSPQTGSDYGYTF
-,TRBV27,-,TRBJ1-1,TGTGCCAGCAGTACCTGGGGCACTGAAGCTTTCTTT,CASSTWGTEAFF